The subject of this entry is one T cell receptor beta chain. This sample stems from a study of blood T cell repertoires in COVID-19. Here immunoSEQ multiplex PCR was the method, and the copy in TCRdb shows in-frame clones only, minus some. The sample carries nearly 200,000 clones, about 85% recorded once. Seattle patient enrollment occurred during active infection, with longitudinal follow-up thereafter. The receptor comes from a man in his sixties with COVID-19, enrolled during active disease. Sample: peripheral blood.

In DNA form, the CDR3 reads TGTGCCAGCAGCCGCCCAAAGGACAGGTACAATCAGCCCCAGCATTTT. The encoded protein is CASSRPKDRYNQPQHF. The chain uses TRBV28 and TRBJ1-5; 7 bases line up with TRBD1. Germline V gives CDR1 MDHEN, CDR2 SYDVKM. V lost 6 bases to trimming and J lost 3 bases; unmatched junction nucleotides: 11. This CDR3 has 16 residues.